This T cell receptor (beta chain) was recovered during a study of blood T cell repertoires in COVID-19. The germline V gene encodes CDR1 SGHNT and CDR2 YYREEE (reference sequence). V lost 2 bases and J lost 6, with 16 bases in between. The CDR3 sequence is 15 residues long. In the study's own analysis: Reference gene primers were amplified, and this amplification served to estimate nucleated cell counts. Using immunoSEQ multiplex PCR, the repertoire was profiled, and TCRdb retains in-frame clones only, with some absent. The D gene and trimming were derived from the DNA, and the V and J assignments and clone size from that table. Of 250,000 to 300,000 clones listed, approximately 90% are singletons.

This TCR derives from a woman younger than 45 with COVID-19, enrolled during active disease. Sequencing was done on a sample of peripheral blood. The chain uses TRBV5-4 and TRBJ2-3, with D possibly being TRBD2 (6 bases). Here the CDR3 DNA reads TGTGCCAGCAGCTTAAGGGCAGGAGGAGGGGATACGCAGTATTTT. Its protein product is CASSLRAGGGDTQYF.